The entry that follows covers one T cell receptor (beta chain) sequence. The antigen is unknown. This sample includes further DNA sequences coding for the same CDR3. These data come from a study of a mutant IDH1 vaccine in newly diagnosed glioma. Measured with immunoSEQ multiplex PCR; TCRdb has only the in-frame clones, and not every one. The repertoire has about 38,000 clones, approximately 80% of them found once; the top ten carry over 4.5%. This CDR3 has 13 amino acids. V gave up 1 base and J gave up 4 bases, with 8 bases separating them. Germline V gene data show CDR1 as GTSNPN and CDR2 as SVGIG (reference sequence). The time point: week 5, during vaccination. Topical imiquimod was applied with each vaccine dose, which held 300 ug of mutant IDH1 20-mer peptide.

The chain combines TRBV30 with TRBJ1-5; no firm D call. This clonotype was sampled from a middle-aged man with glioma. Sequencing used PBMCs, obtained from a glioma patient whose treatment included an IDH1 peptide vaccine. The CDR3 DNA sequence: TGTGCCTGGAGTGCAGGCCCTAATCAGCCCCAGCATTTT. Protein sequence: CAWSAGPNQPQHF. Full variable domain (remainder filled in from reference TRBV30 and TRBJ1-5): SQTIHQWPATLVQPVGSPLSLECTVEGTSNPNLYWYRQAAGRGLQLLFYSVGIGQISSEVPQNLSASRPQDRQFILSSKKLLLSDSGFYLCAWSAGPNQPQHFGDGTRLSIL.